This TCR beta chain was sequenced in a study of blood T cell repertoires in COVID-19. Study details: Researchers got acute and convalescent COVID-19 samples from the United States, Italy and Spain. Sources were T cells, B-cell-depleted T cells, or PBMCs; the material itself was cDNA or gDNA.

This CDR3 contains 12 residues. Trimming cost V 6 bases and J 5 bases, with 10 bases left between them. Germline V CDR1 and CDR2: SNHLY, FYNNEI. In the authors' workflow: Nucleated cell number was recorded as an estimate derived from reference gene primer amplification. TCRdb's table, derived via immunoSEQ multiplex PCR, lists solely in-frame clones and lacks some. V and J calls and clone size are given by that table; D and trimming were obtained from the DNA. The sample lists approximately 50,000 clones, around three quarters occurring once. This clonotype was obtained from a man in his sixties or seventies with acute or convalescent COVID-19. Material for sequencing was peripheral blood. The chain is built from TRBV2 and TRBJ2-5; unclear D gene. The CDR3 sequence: CASRIRDETQYF. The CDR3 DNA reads TGTGCCAGCAGGATAAGAGATGAGACCCAGTACTTC.